Listed below are T cell receptor beta chains from one sample, sequenced in a study of T cell repertoires in cytomegalovirus infection. TCRdb independently ran MiXCR on the reads; one entry per CDR3 protein. The sample shows around 300,000 distinct CDR3 sequences, over 7.5% of them seen only once. The specimen was PBMCs. The receptors here all came from a human donor in good health (CMV status not recorded). Some clones in this sample may be carry-over from other donors' samples. The conserved cysteine and the conserved F or W are not part of the CDR3 here.

J: TRBJ2-1; V: TRBV7-2; CDR3: ASSSYSGGFYNEQF
J: TRBJ1-5; V: TRBV5-1; CDR3: ASSLGQGIDQPQH
J: TRBJ2-7; V: TRBV7-9; CDR3: ASSSSSSYEQY
J: TRBJ2-6; V: TRBV20-1; CDR3: SAKPQGTSSSGANVLT
J: TRBJ1-1; V: TRBV7-2; CDR3: ASSLSAYRENTEAF
J: TRBJ2-2; V: TRBV7-2; CDR3: ASSRLAFTGELF
J: TRBJ1-2; V: TRBV4-1; CDR3: ASSQDGQNYGYT
J: TRBJ2-2; V: TRBV11-1; CDR3: ASSFLTGDTGELF
J: TRBJ2-4; V: TRBV19; CDR3: ASSFGLAENIQY
J: TRBJ1-2; V: TRBV20-1; CDR3: SARKGTTYYGYT
J: TRBJ2-1; V: TRBV27; CDR3: ASSLSPTEGEQF
J: TRBJ2-3; V: TRBV18; CDR3: ASSPRVGATADTQY
J: TRBJ1-5; V: TRBV7-8; CDR3: ASRGGGGLGNQPQH
J: TRBJ2-1; V: TRBV6-5; CDR3: ASSSPSGGAYNEQF
J: TRBJ2-3; V: TRBV20-1; CDR3: SASPGLAGGDTQY
J: TRBJ2-1; V: TRBV4-2; CDR3: ASSQDIWATGGNEQF
J: TRBJ1-4; V: TRBV7-9; CDR3: ASSLAAGNEKLF
J: TRBJ1-6; V: TRBV28; CDR3: ASSLATLGDRASPLH
J: TRBJ2-1; V: TRBV11-2; CDR3: ASSSLNPGSSYNEQF
J: TRBJ1-6; V: TRBV7-2; CDR3: ASSLAVKKNSPLH
J: TRBJ2-7; V: TRBV6-2/TRBV6-3; CDR3: ASEQGFYGEQY
J: TRBJ2-1; V: TRBV7-3; CDR3: ASSIHRGQGEQF
J: TRBJ1-1; V: TRBV7-9; CDR3: ASRSPGDRGRMNTEAF
J: TRBJ2-2; V: TRBV18; CDR3: ASSPPSRELF
J: TRBJ2-1; V: TRBV10-3; CDR3: AISELGEQF
J: TRBJ2-7; V: TRBV20-1; CDR3: SARSLHDTYEQY
J: TRBJ1-1; V: TRBV12-3/TRBV12-4; CDR3: ASRKQGGGGEAF
J: TRBJ2-3; V: TRBV14; CDR3: ASSQDGGRGRPFTDTQY
J: TRBJ2-7; V: TRBV7-2; CDR3: ASSSLPGPTREQY
J: TRBJ2-7; V: TRBV7-8; CDR3: ASSLSAGTALYEQY